The 10 T cell receptor beta chains given below trace back to one sample, sequenced in a study of radiotherapy plus CTLA-4 blockade in lung cancer. Sequencing used immunoSEQ multiplex PCR; TCRdb keeps in-frame clones, though not all of them. The data show tens of thousands of clones, around nine tenths seen once. The sequencing used peripheral blood, collected from a patient treated with radiotherapy plus ipilimumab. The source is a human donor with non-small cell lung cancer that progressed on radiotherapy plus ipilimumab.

This chain connects TRBV4-1 to TRBJ2-5; D is possibly TRBD2 (6 bases). The CDR3 runs 16 residues. The ends were cut back, 0 bases at V and 7 bases at J, with 18 bases in the middle. From germline, CDR1 is MGHRA and CDR2 YSYEKL. The CDR3 here is CASSQDWGGARGTQYF. The CDR3 nucleotides read TGCGCCAGCAGCCAAGATTGGGGCGGGGCCCGGGGGACCCAGTACTTC.

V usage is TRBV5-6 and J usage is TRBJ2-7, with 7 positions matching TRBD1. The J segment lost 5 bases and the V segment lost 1 base, leaving 9 bases of the junction unmatched. Germline CDR1 reads SGHDT; CDR2 reads YYEEEE. The CDR3 consists of 15 residues. The CDR3 is CASSLRMTGSHEQYF. CDR3 coding DNA: TGTGCCAGCAGCTTGAGAATGACAGGGTCCCACGAGCAGTACTTC.

The V and J genes are TRBV6-5 and TRBJ1-1; TRBD1 agrees at 7 bases. Losses at the gene ends were 5 bases for V and 4 bases for J; bases not matched to a gene: 7. Germline assignment: CDR1 MNHEY and CDR2 SVGAGI. The CDR3 consists of 14 residues. The CDR3 here is CASSPTGVGTEAFF. CDR3 sequence (DNA): TGTGCCAGCAGTCCTACAGGGGTTGGCACTGAAGCTTTCTTT.

V gene TRBV11-2 combines with J gene TRBJ2-1; tentatively, D is TRBD1 (6 bases). V was pared by 1 base and J by 10 bases, with 14 bases between. The CDR3 has 14 residues. Germline-derived CDR1 and CDR2 are SGHAT and FQNNGV. Here the CDR3 reads CASSLASFGGEQFF. As DNA, the CDR3 is TGTGCCAGCAGCTTAGCCTCCTTTGGGGGCGAGCAGTTCTTC.

The chain employs TRBV20-1 and TRBJ1-3, with D hard to call. This CDR3 contains 11 residues. Trimming stripped 5 bases from V and 4 bases from J, with 6 bases between. From germline, CDR1 is DFQATT and CDR2 SNEGSKA (reference sequence). The CDR3 coding sequence is TGCAGTGCTCCCAGGGGAAACACCATATATTTT. Protein product: CSAPRGNTIYF.

The chain links TRBV28 to TRBJ2-1, with D possibly matching TRBD2 (6 bases). Germline V gene lookup returns CDR1 MDHEN and CDR2 SYDVKM. The V gene lost 6 bases and the J gene lost 9 bases, with 12 bases spanning the gap. The CDR3 is 12 residues long. CDR3 nucleotide sequence: TGTGCCAGCAGCCTAGGGCGGGGTGAGCAGTTCTTC. It translates to CASSLGRGEQFF.

The V gene is TRBV9, the J gene TRBJ2-5, with 11 bases aligning to TRBD2. Per the germline V gene, CDR1 is SGDLS and CDR2 is YYNGEE. The V segment lost 3 bases and the J segment 1 base; nucleotides outside the gene matches: 2. The CDR3 extends over 15 amino acids. Here the CDR3 DNA reads TGTGCCAGCAGCGGGGGGACTAGCGGCCAAGAGACCCAGTACTTC. It yields the protein CASSGGTSGQETQYF.

This chain uses TRBV7-2 with TRBJ2-1; no clear D gene. V lost 5 bases to trimming and J lost 4 bases, with 15 bases between them. CDR3 length equals 15 residues. Germline CDR1 reads SGHTA; CDR2 reads FQGNSA. CDR3 in DNA: TGTGCCAGCAGCCGGACCATCGAGGCTTACAATGAGCAGTTCTTC. It codes for CASSRTIEAYNEQFF.

The chain has TRBV15 and TRBJ2-1; TRBD1 agrees at 8 bases. CDR3 size: 13 residues. Germline V lookup: CDR1 LNHNV, CDR2 YYDKDF (reference sequence). V shed 4 bases, J shed 11 bases, and the junction held 7 bases outside the gene matches. CDR3 in amino acids: CATSTGQVKKQFF. CDR3 sequence (DNA): TGTGCCACCAGCACGGGACAGGTGAAAAAGCAGTTCTTC.

The chain combines TRBV27 with TRBJ2-1; the match to TRBD1 covers 10 bases. Germline values: CDR1 MNHEY, CDR2 SMNVEV (reference sequence). Trimming at V came to 3 bases and at J to 2 bases, leaving 4 bases not matched to a gene. The CDR3 is 16 amino acids. CDR3 DNA sequence: TGTGCCAGCAGTTTTAAGGGGACAGGGGCCTACAATGAGCAGTTCTTC. Its protein product is CASSFKGTGAYNEQFF.